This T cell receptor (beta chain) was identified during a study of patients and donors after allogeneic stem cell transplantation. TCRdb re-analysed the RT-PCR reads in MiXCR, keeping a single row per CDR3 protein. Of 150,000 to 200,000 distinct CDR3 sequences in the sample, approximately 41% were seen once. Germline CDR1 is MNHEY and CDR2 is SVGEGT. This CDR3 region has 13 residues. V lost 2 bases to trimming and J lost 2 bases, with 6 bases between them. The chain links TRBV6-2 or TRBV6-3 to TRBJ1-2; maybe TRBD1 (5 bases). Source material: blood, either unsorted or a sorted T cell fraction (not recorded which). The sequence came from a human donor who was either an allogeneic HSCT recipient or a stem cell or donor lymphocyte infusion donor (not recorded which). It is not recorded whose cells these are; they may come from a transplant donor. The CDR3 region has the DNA TGTGCCAGCAGTTACGACAGAAACTATGGCTACACCTTC. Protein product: CASSYDRNYGYTF.